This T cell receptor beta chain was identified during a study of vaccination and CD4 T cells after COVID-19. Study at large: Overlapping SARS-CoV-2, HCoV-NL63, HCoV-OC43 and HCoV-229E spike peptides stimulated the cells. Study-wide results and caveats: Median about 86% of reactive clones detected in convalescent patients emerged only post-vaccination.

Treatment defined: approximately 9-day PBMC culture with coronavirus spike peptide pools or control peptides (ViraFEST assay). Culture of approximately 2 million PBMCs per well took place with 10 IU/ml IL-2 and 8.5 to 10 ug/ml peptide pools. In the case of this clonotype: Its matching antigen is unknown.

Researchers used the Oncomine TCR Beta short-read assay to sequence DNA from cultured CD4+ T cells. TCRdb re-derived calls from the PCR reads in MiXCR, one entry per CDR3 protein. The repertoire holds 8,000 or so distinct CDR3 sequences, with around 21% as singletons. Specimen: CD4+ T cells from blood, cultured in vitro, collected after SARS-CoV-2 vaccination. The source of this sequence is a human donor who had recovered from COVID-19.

The CDR3 loop is CASGTRANVLTF. The CDR3, as DNA: TGTGCCAGCGGGACTAGGGCCAACGTCCTGACTTTC. V gene TRBV12-3 or TRBV12-4 combines with J gene TRBJ2-6; 7 bases match TRBD2. The V and J ends lost 8 bases and 5 bases, in that order; junction bases with no gene match: 0. This CDR3 contains 12 residues.